This T cell receptor (beta chain) was sequenced during a study of blood T cell repertoires in COVID-19. Study context: COVID-19 samples, acute and convalescent, were from the United States, Italy and Spain.

Participant-given clinical history determined each cohort assignment. Two consecutive negative NP/OP PCR tests, clearance, or resolved symptoms defined Cohort 3 recovery. Original processing methods: Nucleated cell counts were estimated from reference gene primer amplification. The repertoire was sequenced with immunoSEQ multiplex PCR; TCRdb's copy has only in-frame clones and lacks some. That table supplies the V and J calls and clone size; D and trimming were determined from the DNA. The sample has about 310,000 clones, 87% seen once. Germline lookup yields CDR1 MDHEN and CDR2 SYDVKM. Trimming took off 3 bases at V and 0 bases at J, with 7 bases between the two ends. The CDR3 consists of 14 residues.

This chain uses TRBV28 with TRBJ2-3; a weak D match, TRBD1 (5 bases). This receptor was taken from a woman between 18 and 29 years old who had recovered from COVID-19. Material: PBMCs or T cells enriched from blood (not recorded which). The CDR3 DNA sequence: TGTGCCAGCAGTTTTGGGGCGAGCACAGATACGCAGTATTTT. This translates into CASSFGASTDTQYF.